This section outlines one TCR beta chain sequence together with its context. Its specificity is unknown. These data come from a study of cytomegalovirus exposure and HLA in healthy donors. Germline V gene data show CDR1 as SQVTM and CDR2 as ANQGSEA. The CDR3 has 16 residues. Trimming shortened V by 2 bases and J by 3 bases, and 18 bases separated the two germline ends. A multiplex PCR was run with 60 Vbeta primers and 13 Jbeta primers. In the authors' methods: A follow-up analysis tallied 70 million to 80 million unique TCR beta chains, 8.5 million to 14 million shared. Repertoires were generated with immunoSEQ multiplex PCR, while TCRdb's copy carries only in-frame clones and drops some. V and J calls and clone size follow that table, whereas D and trimming were derived from the DNA. The sample shows about 70,000 clones, and about 2.4% sits with its ten largest clones. Study results and limitations: The authors confirmed in vitro that a few CMV-associated chains were specific for CMV antigens. The study put some 150 TCR beta chains on its list as cytomegalovirus-associated. Some segments of the V type, notably TRBV6-2 and TRBV6-3, were excluded as indistinguishable.

The V and J genes are TRBV29-1 and TRBJ2-3; weak D call: TRBD1 (5 bases). Material for sequencing was PBMCs. The sequence came from a female donor in good health and CMV-seropositive. Written as DNA, the CDR3 is TGCAGCGTTGAAAAACAGGACCGATCAGTGACAGATACGCAGTATTTT. This sequence encodes CSVEKQDRSVTDTQYF.